Shown below are 7 T cell receptor beta chains from a single sample sequenced in a study of CD8 T cells in ankylosing spondylitis. Their target antigens are unknown. The study, taken as a whole, reports: Characteristic, it appeared, of ankylosing spondylitis blood was a TCR beta motif of about eight highly homologous variants.

MiXCR, applied by TCRdb to the 5' RACE reads, yields one record per CDR3 protein. This sample has over 400,000 distinct CDR3 sequences, with about 25% found just once. The specimen sequenced was blood, either unsorted or a sorted T cell fraction (not recorded which). All receptors derive from a male donor with ankylosing spondylitis.

The V call is TRBV3-1, the J call TRBJ2-1, with D possibly being TRBD1 (5 bases). Between the trimmed V and J ends, which lost 4 bases and 7 bases, there was a span of 20 bases. This CDR3 contains 16 residues. Germline CDR1 reads LGHDT; CDR2 reads YNNKEL (reference sequence). This CDR3 is CASSPMPLGVANEQFF. Written as DNA, the CDR3 is TGTGCCAGCAGCCCAATGCCCTTAGGGGTAGCAAATGAGCAGTTCTTC.

This clonotype was recorded a few times. The DNA of the CDR3 is TGTGCCAGCAGTTCAGGGGGGGCTAGTGAGCAGTTCTTC. Translation: CASSSGGASEQFF. The chain recombines TRBV28 with TRBJ2-1; D could derive from TRBD1 or TRBD2 (7 bases each). Trimming took off 4 bases at V and 9 bases at J, with 13 bases between the two ends. There are 13 residues in the CDR3. Germline values: CDR1 MDHEN, CDR2 SYDVKM.

This chain connects TRBV7-9 to TRBJ2-7, with a weak D call TRBD1 (6 bases). The CDR3 loop spans 15 amino acids. The ends were cut back, 4 bases at V and 2 bases at J, with 15 bases in the middle. The germline CDR1 and CDR2 sequences are SEHNR and FQNEAQ (reference sequence). Here the CDR3 reads CASSSPGQSTYEQYF. CDR3 DNA: TGTGCCAGCAGCTCACCAGGACAGAGTACCTACGAGCAGTACTTC.

The genes are TRBV12-3 or TRBV12-4 and TRBJ1-3; unclear D gene. The CDR3 spans 13 residues. V dropped 4 bases and J dropped 2 bases, with 6 bases sitting between them. The CDR3 loop is CASSYGPGNTIYF. CDR3 sequence (DNA): TGTGCCAGCAGTTACGGGCCTGGAAACACCATATATTTT.

The V gene is TRBV6-2 or TRBV6-3, the J gene TRBJ2-1; 9 bases fit TRBD1. The V gene's germline CDR1 is MNHEY and CDR2 SVGEGT. There are 17 residues in the CDR3. V was pared by 4 bases and J by 4 bases, with 11 bases of the junction left unmatched. The CDR3 loop is CASSSPGQGKGYNEQFF. CDR3 DNA sequence: TGTGCCAGCAGTTCCCCGGGACAGGGAAAAGGGTACAATGAGCAGTTCTTC.

There are a few counts of this clonotype. Sequence at one end of the junction differs from germline and may be a read error. This chain uses TRBV2 with TRBJ1-6, with D hard to call. The V gene's germline CDR1 is SNHLY and CDR2 FYNNEI. The CDR3 extends over 14 amino acids. CDR3 nucleotides: TGTGCCAGCAGCCCGACGGACGATAAGTCACCCCTCCACTTT. Translating gives CASSPTDDKSPLHF. The full variable domain, with the rest looked up from reference TRBV2 and TRBJ1-6, is EPEVTQTPSHQVTQMGQEVILRCVPISNHLYFYWYRQILGQKVEFLVSFYNNEISEKSEIFDDQFSVERPDGSNFTLKIRSTKLEDSAMYFCASSPTDDKSPLHFGNGTRLTVT.

This rearrangement joins TRBV5-1 to TRBJ2-7; D may be TRBD2 (6 bases). The ends were cut back, 0 bases at V and 5 bases at J, with 15 bases in the middle. Germline V gives CDR1 SGHRS, CDR2 YFSETQ. This CDR3 has 15 amino acids. DNA for the CDR3: TGCGCCAGCAGCTTGGTGAGGGTAAGGGAGGACGAGCAGTACTTC. Its translation: CASSLVRVREDEQYF.